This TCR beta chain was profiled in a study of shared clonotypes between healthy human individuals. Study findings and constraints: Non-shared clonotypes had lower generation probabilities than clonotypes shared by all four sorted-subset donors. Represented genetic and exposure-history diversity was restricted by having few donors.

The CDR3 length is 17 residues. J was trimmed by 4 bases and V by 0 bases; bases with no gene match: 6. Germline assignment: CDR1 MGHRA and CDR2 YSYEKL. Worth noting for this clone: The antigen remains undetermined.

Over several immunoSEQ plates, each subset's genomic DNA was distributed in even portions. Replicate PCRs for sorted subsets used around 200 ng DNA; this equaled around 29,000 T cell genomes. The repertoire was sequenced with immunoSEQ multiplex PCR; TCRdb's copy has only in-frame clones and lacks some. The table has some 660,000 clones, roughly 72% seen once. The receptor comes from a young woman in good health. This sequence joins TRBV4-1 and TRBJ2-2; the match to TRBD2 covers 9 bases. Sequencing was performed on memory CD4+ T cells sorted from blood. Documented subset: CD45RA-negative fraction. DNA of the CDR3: TGCGCCAGCAGCCAAGAATCGCTAGCGGGATTCACCGGGGAGCTGTTTTTT. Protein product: CASSQESLAGFTGELFF.